What follows are 15 T cell receptor beta chains derived from one specimen sequenced in a study of T cell responses to AZD1222 COVID-19 vaccine. The table came from immunoSEQ multiplex PCR; TCRdb's copy has only in-frame clones and leaves some out. The table lists 70,000 or so clones, about three quarters of them singletons, with 9.5% to 13% in the top ten. Sequences were derived from peripheral blood, sampled on day 0 of AZD1222 vaccination. The receptors here all came from an adult in good health.

The rearrangement joins TRBV6-2 or TRBV6-3 to TRBJ1-4, with D possibly being TRBD1 (6 bases). This CDR3 contains 14 residues. Germline V CDR1 and CDR2: MNHEY, SVGEGT. Trimming pared 0 bases from V and 5 bases from J, leaving 7 bases between. The CDR3 is CASSYSTGNEKLFF. DNA for the CDR3: TGTGCCAGCAGTTACTCTACAGGGAATGAAAAACTGTTTTTT.

This clone was detected a few times. The genes are TRBV5-5 and TRBJ2-1; D gene uncertain. Per germline, CDR1 SGHKS and CDR2 YYEKEE (reference sequence). V was shortened by 4 bases and J by 4 bases, with 15 bases between the two germline ends. The CDR3 is 15 residues long. The CDR3 reads CASSPDGRGYNEQFF. The CDR3 coding sequence is TGTGCCAGCAGCCCGGACGGACGTGGGTACAATGAGCAGTTCTTC. The variable domain in full, completed from reference TRBV5-5 and TRBJ2-1, reads DAGVTQSPTHLIKTRGQQVTLRCSPISGHKSVSWYQQVLGQGPQFIFQYYEKEERGRGNFPDRFSARQFPNYSSELNVNALLLGDSALYLCASSPDGRGYNEQFFGPGTRLTVL.

The chain joins TRBV14 to TRBJ1-2; the match to TRBD1 covers 8 bases. Germline lookup yields CDR1 SGHDN and CDR2 FVKESK. V lost 2 bases and J lost 0; bases outside the gene matches: 8. This CDR3 contains 17 residues. The chain's CDR3 is CASSQHQGASTNYGYTF. The CDR3 DNA reads as TGTGCCAGCAGCCAACATCAGGGGGCCTCGACTAACTATGGCTACACCTTC. The entire variable domain, with the rest obtained from reference TRBV14 and TRBJ1-2, is as follows: EAGVTQFPSHSVIEKGQTVTLRCDPISGHDNLYWYRRVMGKEIKFLLHFVKESKQDESGMPNNRFLAERTGGTYSTLKVQPAELEDSGVYFCASSQHQGASTNYGYTFGSGTRLTVV.

The rearrangement uses TRBV28 and TRBJ2-7; D unclear. This CDR3 has 13 residues. Trimming stripped 3 bases from V and 2 bases from J, with 8 bases between. From germline, CDR1 is MDHEN and CDR2 SYDVKM. CDR3 nucleotide sequence: TGTGCCAGCAGTTTGCCCACCCCCTACGAGCAGTACTTC. Translating gives CASSLPTPYEQYF.

V usage is TRBV21-1 and J usage is TRBJ1-2; no check of the table's D call, TRBD1, against the DNA was made. TRBV21-1 is termed a pseudogene. The CDR3 spans 16 residues. CDR3 loop: CASSKAGAGFNYGYTF. CDR3 nucleotide sequence: TGTGCCAGCAGCAAAGCGGGGGCAGGATTTAACTATGGCTACACCTTC.

This clone was observed a handful of times. The chain links TRBV6-5 to TRBJ2-7; TRBD2 matches at 7 bases. CDR1 is MNHEY, CDR2 SVGAGI, per germline. The trim removed 10 bases at V and 1 base at J, leaving 7 bases unmatched. The CDR3 has 13 residues. The CDR3 loop is CAIRWEGSYEQYF. CDR3 coding DNA: TGTGCCATCCGATGGGAGGGGTCCTACGAGCAGTACTTC.

V gene TRBV7-3 combines with J gene TRBJ2-5; a possible D gene is TRBD1 (6 bases). The CDR3 totals 15 residues. CDR1 is SGHTA and CDR2 is FQGTGA in the germline V gene. V lost 5 bases and J lost 2, with 15 bases in between. This CDR3 reads CASSLLGAGQETQYF. In DNA, the CDR3 is TGTGCCAGCAGCCTGTTGGGGGCAGGACAAGAGACCCAGTACTTC.

This clone was picked up a small number of times. V is TRBV4-3 and J is TRBJ1-1; 8 nucleotides agree with TRBD1. This CDR3 has 15 residues. The trim removed 0 bases at V and 6 bases at J, leaving 6 bases unmatched. Per germline, CDR1 LGHNA and CDR2 YSLEER. CDR3 residues: CASSQEDRDAAEAFF. The CDR3, as DNA: TGCGCCAGCAGCCAAGAGGACAGGGATGCTGCTGAAGCTTTCTTT.

This chain uses TRBV21-1 with TRBJ2-3; whether TRBD1, the table's D call, matches the DNA was not checked. TRBV21-1 is tagged as a pseudogene. The CDR3 has 19 residues. The CDR3 DNA reads as TGTGCCAGCAGCAAAGTTGTTCGAGGACAGGTAAAAAGCACAGATACGCAGTATTTT. It yields the protein CASSKVVRGQVKSTDTQYF.

This sequence joins TRBV3-1 (or the pseudogene TRBV3-2) and TRBJ1-3; a possible D gene is TRBD1 (6 bases). V lost 4 bases, J lost 6 bases, and 22 bases lay in between. The CDR3 sequence is 17 residues long. Germline V gives CDR1 LGHDT, CDR2 YNNKEL (reference sequence). CDR3 amino acids: CASSPMRGGARINTIYF. The CDR3 nucleotides read TGTGCCAGCAGCCCGATGCGGGGGGGGGCGCGAATAAACACCATATATTTT.

The chain couples TRBV7-6 to TRBJ1-1; TRBD1 matches at 7 bases. The CDR3 totals 16 residues. V lost 2 bases and J lost 0; bases outside the gene matches: 6. Per germline, CDR1 SGHVS and CDR2 FNYEAQ. The chain's CDR3 is CASSLSAGQMNTEAFF. The CDR3 DNA is TGTGCCAGCAGCTTAAGTGCGGGACAGATGAACACTGAAGCTTTCTTT.

This chain joins TRBV18 and TRBJ1-1, with TRBD1 as a possible D gene (6 bases). V was pared by 5 bases and J by 3 bases, with 7 bases between. CDR1 is KGHSH and CDR2 is LQKENI in the germline V gene. The CDR3 is 12 amino acids. CDR3 in DNA: TGTGCCAGCTCAGACAGGTACACTGAAGCTTTCTTT. It translates to CASSDRYTEAFF.

This clone has only one observation. This chain links TRBV7-9 with TRBJ1-4, with D maybe TRBD1 (5 bases). Trimming took off 3 bases at V and 8 bases at J, with 13 bases between the two ends. The CDR3 consists of 14 residues. CDR1 SEHNR and CDR2 FQNEAQ come from the germline V gene (reference sequence). DNA for the CDR3: TGTGCCAGCAGCTTGGACATCAGGAAGGAAAAACTGTTTTTT. Translation: CASSLDIRKEKLFF.

This clone has just one count. The CDR3 reads CSVVLPPGTQYF. Written as DNA, the CDR3 is TGCAGCGTTGTACTGCCCCCGGGCACCCAGTACTTC. The chain recombines TRBV29-1 with TRBJ2-5; no reliable D call. The CDR3 spans 12 residues. The V end was cut by 4 bases, the J end by 8 bases, with 14 bases between. Germline V gene lookup returns CDR1 SQVTM and CDR2 ANQGSEA.

This clone appeared once. The chain uses TRBV7-2 and TRBJ2-5; tentatively, D is TRBD1 or TRBD2 (5 bases each). The CDR3 is 13 residues long. Germline loops: CDR1 SGHTA, CDR2 FQGNSA. V was shortened by 4 bases and J by 5 bases, with 11 bases between the two germline ends. The CDR3 sequence: CASSWWGTETQYF. In DNA form, the CDR3 reads TGTGCCAGCAGCTGGTGGGGGACGGAGACCCAGTACTTC. Variable domain in full (rest from reference TRBV7-2 and TRBJ2-5): GAGVSQSPSNKVTEKGKDVELRCDPISGHTALYWYRQSLGQGLEFLIYFQGNSAPDKSGLPSDRFSAERTGGSVSTLTIQRTQQEDSAVYLCASSWWGTETQYFGPGTRLLVL.